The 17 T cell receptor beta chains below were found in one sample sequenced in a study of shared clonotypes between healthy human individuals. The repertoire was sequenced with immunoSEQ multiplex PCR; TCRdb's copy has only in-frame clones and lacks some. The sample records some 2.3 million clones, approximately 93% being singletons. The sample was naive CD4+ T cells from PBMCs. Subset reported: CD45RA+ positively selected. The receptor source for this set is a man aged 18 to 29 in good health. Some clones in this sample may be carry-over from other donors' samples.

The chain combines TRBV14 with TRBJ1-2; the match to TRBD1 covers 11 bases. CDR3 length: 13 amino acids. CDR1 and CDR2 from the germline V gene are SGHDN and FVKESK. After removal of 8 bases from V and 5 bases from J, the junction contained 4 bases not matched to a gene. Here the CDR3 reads CASRGQGEYGYTF. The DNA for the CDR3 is TGTGCCAGCCGGGGACAGGGGGAATATGGCTACACCTTC.

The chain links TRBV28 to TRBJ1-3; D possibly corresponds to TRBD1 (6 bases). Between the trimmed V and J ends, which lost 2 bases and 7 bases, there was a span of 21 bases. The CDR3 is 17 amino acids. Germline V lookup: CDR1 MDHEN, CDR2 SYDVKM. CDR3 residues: CASSLGRQGRRGNTIYF. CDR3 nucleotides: TGTGCCAGCAGTTTAGGACGTCAGGGTAGAAGGGGGAACACCATATATTTT.

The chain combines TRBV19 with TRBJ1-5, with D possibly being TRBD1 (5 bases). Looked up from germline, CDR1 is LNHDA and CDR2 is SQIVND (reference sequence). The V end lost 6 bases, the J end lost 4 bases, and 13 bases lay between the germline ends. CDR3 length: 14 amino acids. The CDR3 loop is CASRSQGWNQPQHF. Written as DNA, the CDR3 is TGTGCCAGTAGGAGTCAGGGATGGAATCAGCCCCAGCATTTT.

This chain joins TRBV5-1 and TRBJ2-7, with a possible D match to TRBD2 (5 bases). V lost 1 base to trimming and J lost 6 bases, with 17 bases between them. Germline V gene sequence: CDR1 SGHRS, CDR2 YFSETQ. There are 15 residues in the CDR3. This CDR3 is CASSLRAASEGEQYF. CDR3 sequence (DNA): TGCGCCAGCAGCTTGAGGGCAGCTTCCGAGGGCGAGCAGTACTTC.

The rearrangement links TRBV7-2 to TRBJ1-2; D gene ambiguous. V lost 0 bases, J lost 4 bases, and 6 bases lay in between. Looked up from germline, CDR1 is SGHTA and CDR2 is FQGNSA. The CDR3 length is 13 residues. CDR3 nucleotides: TGTGCCAGCAGCTTAGCGCCAGTCTATGGCTACACCTTC. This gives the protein CASSLAPVYGYTF.

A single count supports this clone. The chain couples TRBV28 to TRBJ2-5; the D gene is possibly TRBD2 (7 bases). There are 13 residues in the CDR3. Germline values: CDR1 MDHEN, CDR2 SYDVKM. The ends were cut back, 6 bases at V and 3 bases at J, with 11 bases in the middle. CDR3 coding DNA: TGTGCCAGCAGCCAAGGGGGGGAAGAGACCCAGTACTTC. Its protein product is CASSQGGEETQYF.

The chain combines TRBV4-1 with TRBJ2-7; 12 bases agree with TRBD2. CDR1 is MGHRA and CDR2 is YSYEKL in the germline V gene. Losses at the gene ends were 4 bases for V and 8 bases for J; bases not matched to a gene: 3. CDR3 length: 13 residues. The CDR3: CASSRLAGEQQYF. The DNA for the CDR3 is TGCGCCAGCAGCCGACTAGCGGGAGAGCAGCAGTACTTC.

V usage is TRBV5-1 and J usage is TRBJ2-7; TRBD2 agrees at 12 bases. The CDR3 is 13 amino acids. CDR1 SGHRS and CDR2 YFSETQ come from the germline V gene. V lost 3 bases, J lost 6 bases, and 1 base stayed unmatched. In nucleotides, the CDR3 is TGCGCCAGCAGCTGGGGACTAGCGGGCGAGCAGTACTTC. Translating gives CASSWGLAGEQYF. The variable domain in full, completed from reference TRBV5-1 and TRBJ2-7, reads KAGVTQTPRYLIKTRGQQVTLSCSPISGHRSVSWYQQTPGQGLQFLFEYFSETQRNKGNFPGRFSGRQFSNSRSEMNVSTLELGDSALYLCASSWGLAGEQYFGPGTRLTVT.

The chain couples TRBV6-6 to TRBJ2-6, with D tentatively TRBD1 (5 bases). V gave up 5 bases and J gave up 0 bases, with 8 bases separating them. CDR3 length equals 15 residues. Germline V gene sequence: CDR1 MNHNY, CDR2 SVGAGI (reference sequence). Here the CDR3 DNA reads TGTGCCAGCAGTCGTACAGGCTCTGGGGCCAACGTCCTGACTTTC. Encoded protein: CASSRTGSGANVLTF.

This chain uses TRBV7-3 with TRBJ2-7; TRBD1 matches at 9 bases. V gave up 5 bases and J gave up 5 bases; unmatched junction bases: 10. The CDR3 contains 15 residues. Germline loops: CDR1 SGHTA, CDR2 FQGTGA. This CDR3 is CASSLGQGLFHEQYF. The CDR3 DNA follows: TGTGCCAGCAGCCTGGGACAGGGACTTTTCCACGAGCAGTACTTC.

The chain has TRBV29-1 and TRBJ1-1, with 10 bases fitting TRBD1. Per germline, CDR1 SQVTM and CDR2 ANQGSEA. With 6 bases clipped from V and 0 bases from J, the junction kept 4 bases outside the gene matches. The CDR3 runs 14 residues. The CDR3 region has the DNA TGCAGCGTCCGGACAGGGGGAGTGAACACTGAAGCTTTCTTT. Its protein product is CSVRTGGVNTEAFF.

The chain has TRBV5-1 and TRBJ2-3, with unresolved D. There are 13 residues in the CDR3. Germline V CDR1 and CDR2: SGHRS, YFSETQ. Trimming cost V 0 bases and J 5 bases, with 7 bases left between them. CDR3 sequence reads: CASSLAFGDTQYF. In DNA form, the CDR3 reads TGCGCCAGCAGCTTGGCCTTCGGAGATACGCAGTATTTT.

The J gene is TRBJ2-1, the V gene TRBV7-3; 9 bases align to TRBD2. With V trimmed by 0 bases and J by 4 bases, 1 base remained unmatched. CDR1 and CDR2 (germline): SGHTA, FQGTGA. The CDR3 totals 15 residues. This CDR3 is CASSLTTSGYNEQFF. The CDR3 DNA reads TGTGCCAGCAGCTTAACGACTAGCGGATACAATGAGCAGTTCTTC. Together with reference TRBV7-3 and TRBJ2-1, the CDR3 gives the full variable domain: GAGVSQTPSNKVTEKGKYVELRCDPISGHTALYWYRQSLGQGPEFLIYFQGTGAADDSGLPNDRFFAVRPEGSVSTLKIQRTERGDSAVYLCASSLTTSGYNEQFFGPGTRLTVL.

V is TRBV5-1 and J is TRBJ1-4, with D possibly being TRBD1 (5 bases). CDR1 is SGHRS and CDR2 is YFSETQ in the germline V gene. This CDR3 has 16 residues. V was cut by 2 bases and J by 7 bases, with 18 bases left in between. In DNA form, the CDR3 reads TGCGCCAGCAGCTTATATGGGGCAGGAGAAGGTGAAAAACTGTTTTTT. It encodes CASSLYGAGEGEKLFF.

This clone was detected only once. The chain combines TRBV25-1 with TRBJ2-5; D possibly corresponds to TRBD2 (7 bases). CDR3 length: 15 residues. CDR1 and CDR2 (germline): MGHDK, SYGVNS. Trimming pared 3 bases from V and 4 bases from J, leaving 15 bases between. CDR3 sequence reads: CASSEPAGAGETQYF. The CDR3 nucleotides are TGTGCCAGCAGTGAGCCCGCGGGGGCGGGAGAGACCCAGTACTTC. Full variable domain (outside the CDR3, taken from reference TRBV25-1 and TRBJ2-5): EADIYQTPRYLVIGTGKKITLECSQTMGHDKMYWYQQDPGMELHLIHYSYGVNSTEKGDLSSESTVSRIRTEHFPLTLESARPSHTSQYLCASSEPAGAGETQYFGPGTRLLVL.

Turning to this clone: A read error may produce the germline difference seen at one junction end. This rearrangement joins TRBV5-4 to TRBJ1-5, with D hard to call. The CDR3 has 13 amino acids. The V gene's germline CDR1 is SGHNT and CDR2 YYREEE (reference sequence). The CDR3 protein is CASSWNRDQSQHF. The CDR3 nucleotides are TGTGCCAGCAGCTGGAATCGCGATCAGTCCCAGCATTTT.

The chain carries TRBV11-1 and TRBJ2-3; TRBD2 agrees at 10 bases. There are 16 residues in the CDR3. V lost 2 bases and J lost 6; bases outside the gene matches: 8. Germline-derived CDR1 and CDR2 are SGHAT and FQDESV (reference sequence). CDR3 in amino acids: CASSLTASGRLDTQYF. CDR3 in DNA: TGTGCCAGCAGCTTAACCGCTAGCGGGAGATTGGATACGCAGTATTTT.